This T cell receptor (beta chain) stems from a study of shared T cell receptors in the human thymus. Using immunoSEQ multiplex PCR, the repertoire was profiled, and TCRdb retains in-frame clones only, with some absent. The sample carries approximately 490,000 clones, 70% to 80% recorded once. Germline CDR1 reads MNHNY; CDR2 reads SVGAGI (reference sequence). The CDR3 sequence is 16 residues long. V shed 0 bases, J shed 6 bases, and the junction held 8 bases outside the gene matches. Another study also made use of these data, one on human thymus T cells.

V and J are TRBV6-6 and TRBJ1-5; 7 nucleotides agree with TRBD1. The sample comprised thymocytes. This clonotype originated in a boy under three years old with a congenital heart defect. CDR3 residues: CASSYSTAGGGQPQHF. The CDR3 DNA follows: TGTGCCAGCAGTTACTCGACGGCAGGGGGAGGTCAGCCCCAGCATTTT.